The clone carrying this T cell receptor (beta chain) was seen once. What it binds is unknown. At one of its ends the junction is not consistent with the germline gene, which may arise from a read error. These data come from a study of identical twins. Study-wide findings and caveats: The conclusions drew on cross-sectional statistical analysis instead of tracking the same donors. The authors noted that invariant MAIT and iNKT cells could partly confound zero-insertion analyses. Memory repertoires showed no such pattern, whereas abundant cord blood beta clonotypes carried fewer insertions.

Through template switching, a universal primer site was introduced, and the cDNA contained unique molecular identifiers. MiXCR was run by TCRdb on the 5' RACE reads, yielding one entry per CDR3 protein. Of 1.5 million or so distinct CDR3 sequences in the sample, about 31% were seen once. This CDR3 has 15 amino acids. The germline V gene has CDR1 MGHRA and CDR2 YSYEKL. This receptor was taken from a newborn girl in good health. The chain recombines TRBV4-1 with TRBJ1-2; D not certain. Sample: cord blood. DNA for the CDR3: TGCGTCAGCAGCCAAGACGGTGCCTCCCCCTATGGCTACACCTTC. As protein: CVSSQDGASPYGYTF.